This T cell receptor (beta chain) was identified in a study of CXCR3-negative and CXCR3-positive naive CD8 T cells. Study observations and caveats: Relative to CXCR3-negative naive cells, CXCR3-positive naive cells had more hydrophobic TRB CDR3s. It was found that naive subsets had comparable surface CD5, and TCR strength was inferred from TRB CDR3 properties.

Germline assignment: CDR1 WNHNN and CDR2 SYGVQD (reference sequence). The CDR3 spans 13 residues. Details on this clonotype: Its cognate antigen is unknown.

All TRB cDNA libraries came from 5' RACE performed with UMI labels. TCRdb re-called the 5' RACE reads and shows each CDR3 protein once, DNA omitted. The sample has 150,000 to 180,000 distinct CDR3 sequences. The rearrangement joins TRBV10-1 to TRBJ2-1; the TRBD1 assignment by TCRdb is unverifiable without DNA. Sequencing was carried out using naive CXCR3+ CD8+ T cells from blood. Stated subset: CD45RO-CCR7+CD27+CD95- naive CD8+ T cells expressing CXCR3 (TNR3+). The TCR sequence derives from a human donor in good health. Some clones in this sample may be carry-over from other donors' samples. The CDR3: CASSEDRTNEQFF.